This TCR beta chain was obtained from a study of blood T cell repertoires in COVID-19. V was shortened by 2 bases and J by 6 bases, with 14 bases between the two germline ends. CDR1 is MDHEN and CDR2 is SYDVKM in the germline V gene. The CDR3 is 14 residues long. Repertoires were generated with immunoSEQ multiplex PCR, while TCRdb's copy carries only in-frame clones and drops some. The repertoire includes approximately 100,000 clones, more than 85% of them detected once, and approximately 19% sits in the top ten. The source material was peripheral blood. The clonotype originates from a human donor with acute or convalescent COVID-19. The donor label of this sample is uncertain. V and J are TRBV28 and TRBJ2-7; possible D gene TRBD1, 6 bases. This CDR3 reads CASSLTQGLLEQYF. The CDR3, as DNA: TGTGCCAGCAGTTTAACACAGGGCCTCCTCGAGCAGTACTTC.